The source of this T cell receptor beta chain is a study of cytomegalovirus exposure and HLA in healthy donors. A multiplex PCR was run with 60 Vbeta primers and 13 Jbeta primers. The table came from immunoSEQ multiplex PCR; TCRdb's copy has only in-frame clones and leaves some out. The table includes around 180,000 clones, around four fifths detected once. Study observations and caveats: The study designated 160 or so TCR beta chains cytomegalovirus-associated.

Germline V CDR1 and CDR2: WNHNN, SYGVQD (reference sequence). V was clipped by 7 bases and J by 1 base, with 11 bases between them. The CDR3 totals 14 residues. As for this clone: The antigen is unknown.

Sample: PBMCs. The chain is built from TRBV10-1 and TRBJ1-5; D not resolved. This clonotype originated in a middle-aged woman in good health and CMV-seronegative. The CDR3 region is CASNGSRSNQPQHF. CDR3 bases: TGCGCCAGCAACGGGAGCCGGAGCAATCAGCCCCAGCATTTT.